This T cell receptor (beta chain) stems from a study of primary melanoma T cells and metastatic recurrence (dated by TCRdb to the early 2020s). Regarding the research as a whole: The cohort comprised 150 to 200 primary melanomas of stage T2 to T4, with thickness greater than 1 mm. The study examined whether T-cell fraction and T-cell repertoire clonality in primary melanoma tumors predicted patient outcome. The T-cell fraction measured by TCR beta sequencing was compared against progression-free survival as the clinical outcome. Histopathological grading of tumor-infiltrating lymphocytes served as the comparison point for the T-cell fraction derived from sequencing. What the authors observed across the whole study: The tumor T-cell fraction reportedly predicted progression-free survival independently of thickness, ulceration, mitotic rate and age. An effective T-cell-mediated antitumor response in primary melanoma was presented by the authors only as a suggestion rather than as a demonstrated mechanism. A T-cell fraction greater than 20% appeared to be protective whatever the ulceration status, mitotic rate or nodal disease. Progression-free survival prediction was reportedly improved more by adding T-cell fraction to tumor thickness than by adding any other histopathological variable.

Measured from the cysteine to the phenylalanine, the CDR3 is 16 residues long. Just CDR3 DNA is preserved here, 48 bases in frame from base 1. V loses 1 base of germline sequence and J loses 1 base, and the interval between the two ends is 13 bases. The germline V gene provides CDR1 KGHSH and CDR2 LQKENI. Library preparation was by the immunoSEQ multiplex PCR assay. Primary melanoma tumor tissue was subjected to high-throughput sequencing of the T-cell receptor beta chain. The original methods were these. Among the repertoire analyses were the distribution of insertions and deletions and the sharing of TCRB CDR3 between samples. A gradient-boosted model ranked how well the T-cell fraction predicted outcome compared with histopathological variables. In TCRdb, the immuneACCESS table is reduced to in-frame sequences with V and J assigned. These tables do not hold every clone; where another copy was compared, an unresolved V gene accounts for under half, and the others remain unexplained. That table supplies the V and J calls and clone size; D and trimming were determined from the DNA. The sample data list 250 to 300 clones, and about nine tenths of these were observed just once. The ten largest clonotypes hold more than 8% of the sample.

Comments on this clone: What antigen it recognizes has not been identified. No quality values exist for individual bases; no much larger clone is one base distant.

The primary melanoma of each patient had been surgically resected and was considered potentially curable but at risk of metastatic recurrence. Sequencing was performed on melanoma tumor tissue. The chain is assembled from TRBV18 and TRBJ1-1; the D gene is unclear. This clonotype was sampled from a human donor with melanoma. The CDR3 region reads CASSPQAGDGNTEAFF. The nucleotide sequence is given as TGTGCCAGCTCACCACAGGCTGGGGATGGGAACACTGAAGCTTTCTTT.